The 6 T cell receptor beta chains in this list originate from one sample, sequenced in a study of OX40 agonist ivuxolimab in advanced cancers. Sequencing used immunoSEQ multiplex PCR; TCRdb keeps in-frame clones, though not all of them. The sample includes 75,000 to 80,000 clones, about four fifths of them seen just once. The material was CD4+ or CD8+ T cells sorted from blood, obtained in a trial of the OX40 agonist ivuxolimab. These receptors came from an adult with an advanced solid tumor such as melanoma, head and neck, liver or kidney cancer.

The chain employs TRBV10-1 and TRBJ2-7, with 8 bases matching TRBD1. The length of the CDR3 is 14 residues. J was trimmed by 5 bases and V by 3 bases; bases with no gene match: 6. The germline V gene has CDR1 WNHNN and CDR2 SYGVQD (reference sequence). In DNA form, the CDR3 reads TGCGCCAGCAGTGATTCAGGGGGCGCGGACGAGCAGTACTTC. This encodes CASSDSGGADEQYF.

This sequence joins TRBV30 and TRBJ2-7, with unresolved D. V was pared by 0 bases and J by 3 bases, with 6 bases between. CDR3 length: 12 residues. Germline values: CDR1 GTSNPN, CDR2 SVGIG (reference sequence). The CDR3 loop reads CAWSVAGYEQYF. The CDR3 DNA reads TGTGCCTGGAGTGTAGCCGGCTACGAGCAGTACTTC.

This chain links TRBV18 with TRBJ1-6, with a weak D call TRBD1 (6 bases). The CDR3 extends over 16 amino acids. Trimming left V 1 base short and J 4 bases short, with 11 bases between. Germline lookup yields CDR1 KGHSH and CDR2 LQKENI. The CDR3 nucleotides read TGTGCCAGCTCACCACTGGCAGGACAGTATAATTCACCCCTCCACTTT. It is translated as CASSPLAGQYNSPLHF. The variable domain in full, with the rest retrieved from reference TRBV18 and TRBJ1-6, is NAGVMQNPRHLVRRRGQEARLRCSPMKGHSHVYWYRQLPEEGLKFMVYLQKENIIDESGMPKERFSAEFPKEGPSILRIQQVVRGDSAAYFCASSPLAGQYNSPLHFGNGTRLTVT.

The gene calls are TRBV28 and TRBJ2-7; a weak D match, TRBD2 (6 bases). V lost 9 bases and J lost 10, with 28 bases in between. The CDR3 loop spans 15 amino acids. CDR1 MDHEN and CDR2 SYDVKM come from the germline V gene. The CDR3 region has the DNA TGTGCCAGTAACTCCCGGACGGCCTCACCGCGGGGACAGTACTTC. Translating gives CASNSRTASPRGQYF.

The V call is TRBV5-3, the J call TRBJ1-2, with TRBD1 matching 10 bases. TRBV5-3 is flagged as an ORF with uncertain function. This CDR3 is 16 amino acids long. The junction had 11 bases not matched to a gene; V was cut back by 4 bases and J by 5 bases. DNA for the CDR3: TGTGCCAGAAGCCCAACCCGGACAGGGGGACGGTATGGCTACACCTTC. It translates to CARSPTRTGGRYGYTF.

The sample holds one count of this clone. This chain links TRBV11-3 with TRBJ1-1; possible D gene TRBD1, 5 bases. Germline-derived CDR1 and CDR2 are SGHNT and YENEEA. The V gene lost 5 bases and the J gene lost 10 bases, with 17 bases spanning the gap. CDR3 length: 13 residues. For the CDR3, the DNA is TGTGCCAGCAGCCCCCGGAGCGGGCAGGGAGCTTTCTTT. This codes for CASSPRSGQGAFF. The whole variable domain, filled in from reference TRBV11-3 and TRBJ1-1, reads EAGVVQSPRYKIIEKKQPVAFWCNPISGHNTLYWYLQNLGQGPELLIRYENEEAVDDSQLPKDRFSAERLKGVDSTLKIQPAELGDSAVYLCASSPRSGQGAFFGQGTRLTVV.